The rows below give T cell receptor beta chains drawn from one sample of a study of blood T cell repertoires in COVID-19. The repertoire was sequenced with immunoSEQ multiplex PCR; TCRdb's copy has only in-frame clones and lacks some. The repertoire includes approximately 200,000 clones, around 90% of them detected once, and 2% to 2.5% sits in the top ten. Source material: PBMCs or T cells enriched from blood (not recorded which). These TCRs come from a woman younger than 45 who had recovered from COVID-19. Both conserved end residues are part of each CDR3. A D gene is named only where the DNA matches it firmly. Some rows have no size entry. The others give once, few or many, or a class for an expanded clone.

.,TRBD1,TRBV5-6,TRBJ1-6,CASSPGTGSSYNSPLHF,TGTGCCAGCAGCCCGGGGACAGGTAGCTCCTATAATTCACCCCTCCACTTT
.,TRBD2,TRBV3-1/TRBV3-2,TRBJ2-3,CASSLGLAGVF,TGTGCCAGCAGCTTGGGACTAGCGGGCGTTTTT
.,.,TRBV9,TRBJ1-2,CASSVGQNYGYTF,TGTGCCAGCAGCGTAGGGCAGAACTATGGCTACACCTTC
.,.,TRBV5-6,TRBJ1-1,CASSLLGAGGNTEAFF,TGTGCCAGCAGCTTGCTGGGGGCGGGGGGGAACACTGAAGCTTTCTTT
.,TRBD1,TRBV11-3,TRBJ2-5,CASSLRTGQETQYF,TGTGCCAGCAGCCTTCGGACAGGGCAAGAGACCCAGTACTTC
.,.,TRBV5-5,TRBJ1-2,CASSFTGSVNYGYTF,TGTGCCAGCAGCTTCACAGGGTCGGTGAACTATGGCTACACCTTC
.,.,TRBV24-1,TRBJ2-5,CATSESLASSGETQYF,TGTGCCACCAGTGAGTCGCTGGCTAGCTCCGGGGAGACCCAGTACTTC
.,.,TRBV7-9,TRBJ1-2,CASSLQGANYGYTF,TGTGCCAGCAGCTTACAAGGGGCTAACTATGGCTACACCTTC
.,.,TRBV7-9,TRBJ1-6,CASSFRDYNSPLHF,TGTGCCAGCAGCTTTCGAGACTATAATTCACCCCTCCACTTT
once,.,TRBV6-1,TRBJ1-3,CASSENVFGGTEYF,TGTGCCAGCAGTGAAAACGTCTTTGGAGGAACAGAATATTTT
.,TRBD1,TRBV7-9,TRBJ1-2,CASSSNLNRGSESYRGYTF,TGTGCCAGCAGCTCGAACCTCAACAGGGGATCGGAAAGCTATCGTGGCTACACCTTC
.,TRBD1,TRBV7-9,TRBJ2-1,CASRSPPAGQGYNEQFF,TGTGCCAGCAGATCACCTCCCGCGGGACAGGGGTACAATGAGCAGTTCTTC
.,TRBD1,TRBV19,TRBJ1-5,CASSSRQGPREPQHF,TGTGCCAGTAGTTCTCGACAGGGGCCGAGAGAGCCCCAGCATTTT
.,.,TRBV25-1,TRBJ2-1,CASSELYGGLLRNNEQFF,TGTGCCAGCAGTGAATTGTATGGAGGCCTTCTAAGGAACAATGAGCAGTTCTTC
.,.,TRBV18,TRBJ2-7,CASSPTDSPYEQYF,TGTGCCAGCTCACCAACGGACAGCCCCTACGAGCAGTACTTC
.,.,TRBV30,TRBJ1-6,CAWSVMRSGSPLHF,TGTGCCTGGAGTGTTATGAGGTCAGGGTCACCCCTCCACTTT
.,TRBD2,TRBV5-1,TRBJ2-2,CASSLSGGPYTGELFF,TGCGCCAGCAGCTTATCGGGAGGGCCTTACACCGGGGAGCTGTTTTTT
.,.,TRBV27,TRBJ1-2,CASSTRTSAGGYTF,TGTGCCAGCAGTACCCGAACATCGGCGGGGGGCTACACCTTC
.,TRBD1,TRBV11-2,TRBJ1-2,CASSPSTGTNYGYTF,TGTGCCAGCAGCCCCTCGACAGGGACTAACTATGGCTACACCTTC
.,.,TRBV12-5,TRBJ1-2,CASGNGPRYGYTF,TGTGCTAGTGGGAATGGCCCCCGTTATGGCTACACCTTC
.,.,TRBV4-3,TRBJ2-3,CASSQVLRGDTQYF,TGCGCCAGCAGCCAAGTCCTCCGGGGAGATACGCAGTATTTT
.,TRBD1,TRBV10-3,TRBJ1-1,CAIRETGTGDTEAFF,TGTGCCATCAGGGAAACCGGGACAGGGGACACTGAAGCTTTCTTT
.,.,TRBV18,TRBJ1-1,CASSPSEVGIEAFF,TGTGCCAGCTCACCAAGCGAGGTCGGTATTGAAGCTTTCTTT